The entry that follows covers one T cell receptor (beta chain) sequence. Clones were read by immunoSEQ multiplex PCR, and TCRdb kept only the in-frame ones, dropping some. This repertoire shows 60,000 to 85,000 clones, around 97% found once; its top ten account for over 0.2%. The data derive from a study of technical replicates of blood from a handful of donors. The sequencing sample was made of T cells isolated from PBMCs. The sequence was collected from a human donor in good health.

In DNA, the CDR3 is TGTGCCAGCAGCTTACGGGGGACCGGGGAGCTGTTTTTT. Its translation is CASSLRGTGELFF. The genes are TRBV7-9 and TRBJ2-2; maybe TRBD2 (6 bases). V was trimmed by 2 bases and J by 5 bases, leaving 6 bases between them. This CDR3 contains 13 residues. The germline V gene encodes CDR1 SEHNR and CDR2 FQNEAQ (reference sequence).